The rows below give T cell receptor beta chains drawn from one sample of a study of blood T cell repertoires in COVID-19. Using immunoSEQ multiplex PCR, the repertoire was profiled, and TCRdb retains in-frame clones only, with some absent. The sample includes roughly 140,000 clones, 85% seen only once; the top ten take around 2.9%. The sequencing sample was made of peripheral blood. The origin of the receptors is a man aged 50 to 59 with acute or convalescent COVID-19. The CDR3 runs from the conserved cysteine through the conserved F or W. Each record gives: CDR3 protein, CDR3 DNA, J gene, V gene, clone size, D gene. D genes are given only for firm matches. The size field is filled for only some rows; it gives once, few, many or a size class.

CATHPTGVGDTQYF	TGTGCCACTCACCCGACAGGGGTCGGAGATACGCAGTATTTT	TRBJ2-3	TRBV10-3	-	TRBD1
CASTRTGGDTEAFF	TGTGCCAGCACCCGGACAGGGGGCGATACTGAAGCTTTCTTT	TRBJ1-1	TRBV5-6	-	TRBD1
CASSFGQGARNTEAFF	TGTGCCAGCAGCTTCGGACAGGGGGCCAGGAACACTGAAGCTTTCTTT	TRBJ1-1	TRBV11-3	-	TRBD1
CASSEDGGTDTQYF	TGCGCCAGCAGTGAGGACGGAGGCACAGATACGCAGTATTTT	TRBJ2-3	TRBV10-1	-	-
CASGPGVAGDEQFF	TGTGCTAGTGGTCCCGGGGTAGCGGGGGACGAGCAGTTCTTC	TRBJ2-1	TRBV12-5	-	TRBD2
CASSQDLNEKLFF	TGTGCCAGCAGCCAAGATCTTAATGAAAAACTGTTTTTT	TRBJ1-4	TRBV3-1/TRBV3-2	-	-
CASSDLRVAGTDANEQFF	TGTGCCAGCAGCGACCTACGGGTAGCGGGAACGGATGCGAATGAGCAGTTCTTC	TRBJ2-1	TRBV7-3	-	TRBD2
CASSLRYGRGGLADTQYF	TGTGCCAGCAGTTTACGGTACGGGCGGGGGGGCCTGGCAGATACGCAGTATTTT	TRBJ2-3	TRBV27	-	TRBD2
CASSPGYHTQYF	TGTGCCAGCAGCCCCGGGTACCATACGCAGTATTTT	TRBJ2-3	TRBV7-3	many	-
CASSLSGASYEQYF	TGTGCCAGCAGCTTATCGGGAGCCTCCTACGAGCAGTACTTC	TRBJ2-7	TRBV7-9	-	-
CASSQEFHRVDNSPLHF	TGTGCCAGCAGCCAAGAGTTTCACAGGGTCGATAATTCACCCCTCCACTTT	TRBJ1-6	TRBV4-2	-	-
CASSLQGLGVSPLHF	TGTGCCAGCAGCCTACAGGGGTTGGGGGTTTCACCCCTCCACTTT	TRBJ1-6	TRBV11-2	-	TRBD1
CASNRIRGDSYEQYF	TGTGCCAGCAATCGAATCAGGGGGGACTCCTACGAGCAGTACTTC	TRBJ2-7	TRBV6-5	-	-
CASSTSQGVGYEQYF	TGTGCCAGCAGCACATCCCAGGGGGTAGGCTACGAGCAGTACTTC	TRBJ2-7	TRBV7-9	-	TRBD1
CASSRTSIPYEQYF	TGTGCCAGCAGTCGGACTAGTATCCCCTACGAGCAGTACTTC	TRBJ2-7	TRBV5-6	once	TRBD2
CASSPGLFEQYF	TGTGCCAGCAGCCCTGGACTGTTCGAGCAGTACTTC	TRBJ2-7	TRBV11-2	-	-
CASSTSTTQYF	TGTGCCAGCAGTACCTCCACAACCCAGTACTTC	TRBJ2-5	TRBV6-5	-	-
CASKTPSSYEQYF	TGTGCCAGCAAGACACCCAGCTCCTACGAGCAGTACTTC	TRBJ2-7	TRBV6-5	-	-
CASSQATNNQPQHF	TGTGCCAGCAGCCAAGCCACAAACAACCAGCCCCAGCATTTT	TRBJ1-5	TRBV4-2	-	-
CASMGSRDVGYTF	TGTGCCAGTATGGGTAGCAGGGATGTGGGCTACACCTTC	TRBJ1-2	TRBV19	-	-
CASSLSGPPYEQYF	TGTGCCAGCAGCTTAAGCGGCCCCCCCTACGAGCAGTACTTC	TRBJ2-7	TRBV11-1	-	-
CASSRTGTNTEAFF	TGTGCCAGCAGCCGGACAGGTACTAACACTGAAGCTTTCTTT	TRBJ1-1	TRBV6-5	-	TRBD1
CASSETGGLGGYTF	TGTGCCAGCAGCGAAACAGGGGGGCTGGGTGGCTACACCTTC	TRBJ1-2	TRBV2	-	TRBD1
CASRVTSLNEQFF	TGTGCCAGCAGGGTGACTAGCCTGAATGAGCAGTTCTTC	TRBJ2-1	TRBV25-1	once	TRBD2
CASSQGNTEAFF	TGTGCCAGCAGTCAGGGGAACACTGAAGCTTTCTTT	TRBJ1-1	TRBV2	-	-
CAWSEGDSTWGSEQFF	TGTGCCTGGAGTGAAGGGGATTCGACTTGGGGTTCGGAGCAGTTCTTC	TRBJ2-1	TRBV30	-	-
CASSSLAGTYNEQFF	TGTGCCAGCAGCTCCCTAGCGGGGACCTACAATGAGCAGTTCTTC	TRBJ2-1	TRBV7-2	-	TRBD2